Listed here are 25 T cell receptor beta chains from one sample, sequenced in a study of T cell responses to AZD1222 COVID-19 vaccine (dated by TCRdb to 2020 to 2022). According to the study, the label for this sample's time point signals: about 28 days (+/-7) after the second vaccine dose. Library prep was done by the immunoSEQ multiplex PCR assay. Sourced from immuneACCESS, this table was stored by TCRdb with only in-frame sequences that have V and J called. A share of the clones is absent; for the studies checked, an unresolved V gene accounts for under half, and the remainder has no known explanation. This sample is represented by about 130,000 clones; roughly 90% of them were singletons. The ten most abundant clones make up approximately 6% of the sample. Here the sequenced sample was peripheral blood, taken 28 days after the second AZD1222 dose. These receptors were obtained from an adult who received the AZD1222 COVID-19 vaccine.

The chain is built from TRBV5-1 and TRBJ1-1; weak D call: TRBD1 (6 bases). The CDR3 has 16 amino acids. V was pared by 4 bases and J by 0 bases, with 16 bases between. Looked up from germline, CDR1 is SGHRS and CDR2 is YFSETQ. The DNA for the CDR3 is TGCGCCAGCAGCCGCACAGGGAACTATATGAACACTGAAGCTTTCTTT. Amino acid sequence: CASSRTGNYMNTEAFF.

This chain connects TRBV18 to TRBJ1-3; D is possibly TRBD1 (5 bases). The V end was cut by 2 bases, the J end by 4 bases, with 15 bases between. CDR3 length: 16 amino acids. CDR1 and CDR2 from the germline V gene are KGHSH and LQKENI. CDR3 residues: CASSPSAGISGNTIYF. In nucleotides, the CDR3 is TGTGCCAGCTCACCATCAGCAGGGATCTCCGGAAACACCATATATTTT.

The chain has TRBV11-2 and TRBJ2-6; 7 bases line up with TRBD1. The V gene's germline CDR1 is SGHAT and CDR2 FQNNGV. With V trimmed by 7 bases and J by 3 bases, 12 bases remained unmatched. The CDR3 extends over 17 amino acids. CDR3 protein: CASTSREGGVGANVLTF. In DNA form, the CDR3 reads TGTGCCAGCACCTCTAGGGAAGGGGGCGTTGGGGCCAACGTCCTGACTTTC.

V is TRBV11-2 and J is TRBJ2-3, with D hard to call. CDR1 SGHAT and CDR2 FQNNGV come from the germline V gene. This CDR3 spans 13 amino acids. V was cut by 6 bases and J by 3 bases, with 10 bases left in between. The CDR3 reads CASRTLDTDTQYF. As DNA, the CDR3 is TGTGCCAGCAGGACGTTGGATACAGATACGCAGTATTTT.

The V and J genes are TRBV2 and TRBJ1-1; 7 bases fit TRBD1. Unmatched junction bases numbered 6, after V lost 5 bases and J lost 3 bases. From germline, CDR1 is SNHLY and CDR2 FYNNEI. The CDR3 totals 14 residues. CDR3 DNA sequence: TGTGCCAGCAGTTCCTTCGACAGGGACACTGAAGCTTTCTTT. Translation: CASSSFDRDTEAFF.

The chain couples TRBV10-3 to TRBJ1-3; maybe TRBD1 (6 bases). Germline lookup yields CDR1 ENHRY and CDR2 SYGVKD. Trimming took off 8 bases at V and 0 bases at J, with 11 bases between the two ends. The CDR3 spans 14 residues. Here the CDR3 DNA reads TGTGCCATCGGATGGACAGACTCTGGAAACACCATATATTTT. This encodes CAIGWTDSGNTIYF.

The chain recombines TRBV6-5 with TRBJ1-4; D is undetermined. V lost 2 bases and J lost 12, with 10 bases in between. Germline assignment: CDR1 MNHEY and CDR2 SVGAGI. This CDR3 spans 12 amino acids. The chain's CDR3 is CASSYEGGELFF. Here the CDR3 DNA reads TGTGCCAGCAGTTACGAGGGCGGGGAACTGTTTTTT.

This chain links TRBV30 with TRBJ2-2; D not resolved. The V and J ends lost 2 bases and 4 bases respectively, with 8 bases between them. This CDR3 region has 13 residues. Germline V CDR1 and CDR2: GTSNPN, SVGIG (reference sequence). CDR3 amino acids: CAWSYAVTGELFF. CDR3 nucleotides: TGTGCCTGGAGTTACGCGGTCACCGGGGAGCTGTTTTTT.

V and J are TRBV12-5 and TRBJ1-1, with 9 bases matching TRBD1. The CDR3 has 17 amino acids. Germline CDR1 and CDR2: LGHNT and FRNRAP. Unmatched junction bases numbered 12, after V lost 3 bases and J lost 4 bases. CDR3 nucleotide sequence: TGTGCTAGTGGTTTTGTGGAGACAGGGGGATGGAGCACTGAAGCTTTCTTT. Amino acid sequence: CASGFVETGGWSTEAFF.

V and J are TRBV7-9 and TRBJ1-4, with D tentatively TRBD1 (5 bases). Per germline, CDR1 SEHNR and CDR2 FQNEAQ (reference sequence). The CDR3 runs to 15 residues. Trimming stripped 1 base from V and 1 base from J, with 7 bases between. CDR3 nucleotide sequence: TGTGCCAGCAGCTTAGTCGGGGGAACTAATGAAAAACTGTTTTTT. It specifies CASSLVGGTNEKLFF.

The chain's CDR3 is CASSFRPDTEAFF. CDR3 coding DNA: TGTGCCAGCAGCTTTCGGCCGGACACTGAAGCTTTCTTT. V gene TRBV7-9 combines with J gene TRBJ1-1, with no clear D. Germline loops: CDR1 SEHNR, CDR2 FQNEAQ (reference sequence). This CDR3 is 13 amino acids long. V was shortened by 3 bases and J by 3 bases, with 8 bases between the two germline ends.

This clone was counted a single time. The rearrangement uses TRBV5-1 and TRBJ2-5; possible D gene TRBD2, 6 bases. Germline lookup yields CDR1 SGHRS and CDR2 YFSETQ. V dropped 2 bases and J dropped 5 bases, with 22 bases sitting between them. The CDR3 length is 17 residues. CDR3 sequence: CASSFLGGSESGETQYF. The CDR3, as DNA: TGCGCCAGCAGCTTCCTCGGAGGGTCTGAATCCGGGGAGACCCAGTACTTC.

The chain links TRBV11-3 to TRBJ1-3; D unresolved. The CDR3 loop spans 12 amino acids. Germline V gene lookup returns CDR1 SGHNT and CDR2 YENEEA. V gave up 5 bases and J gave up 4 bases, with 6 bases separating them. The CDR3 protein is CASSPGGNTIYF. The CDR3 DNA sequence: TGTGCCAGCAGCCCGGGGGGAAACACCATATATTTT.

V usage is TRBV5-1 and J usage is TRBJ1-5; 7 nucleotides match TRBD1. This CDR3 has 17 residues. V dropped 1 base and J dropped 3; count of bases not matched to a gene: 10. Germline V lookup: CDR1 SGHRS, CDR2 YFSETQ. CDR3 loop: CASSLFPGTVFNQPQHF. In DNA form, the CDR3 reads TGCGCCAGCAGCTTGTTCCCCGGGACAGTCTTCAATCAGCCCCAGCATTTT.

This chain connects TRBV9 to TRBJ1-2; D ambiguous. This CDR3 is 13 amino acids long. Germline CDR1 and CDR2: SGDLS and YYNGEE. V was clipped by 4 bases and J by 3 bases, with 10 bases between them. The CDR3 reads CASSLRTDYGYTF. CDR3 in DNA: TGTGCCAGCAGCTTACGGACGGACTATGGCTACACCTTC. Full variable domain (outside the CDR3, taken from reference TRBV9 and TRBJ1-2): DSGVTQTPKHLITATGQRVTLRCSPRSGDLSVYWYQQSLDQGLQFLIQYYNGEERAKGNILERFSAQQFPDLHSELNLSSLELGDSALYFCASSLRTDYGYTFGSGTRLTVV.

This clone was picked up a small number of times. This chain uses TRBV30 with TRBJ1-2; no reliable D call. V dropped 2 bases and J dropped 4 bases, with 11 bases sitting between them. This CDR3 has 13 residues. Germline assignment: CDR1 GTSNPN and CDR2 SVGIG (reference sequence). The CDR3: CAWSRADGYGYTF. The CDR3 nucleotides read TGTGCCTGGAGTCGTGCCGACGGCTATGGCTACACCTTC.

This clone occurred a few times. The CDR3 sequence is CASSHSGDFADTQYF. The DNA for the CDR3 is TGTGCCAGCAGCCATTCCGGGGACTTCGCAGATACGCAGTATTTT. The rearrangement uses TRBV3-1 (or the pseudogene TRBV3-2) and TRBJ2-3, with a weak D call TRBD2 (6 bases). Germline lookup yields CDR1 LGHDT and CDR2 YNNKEL (reference sequence). The germline V and J ends were trimmed by 3 bases and 4 bases, with 14 bases remaining between them. The CDR3 length is 15 residues.

The V gene is TRBV7-9, the J gene TRBJ1-1, with D possibly matching TRBD1 (5 bases). Germline CDR1 reads SEHNR; CDR2 reads FQNEAQ (reference sequence). The CDR3 has 17 residues. Trimming took off 5 bases at V and 2 bases at J, with 21 bases between the two ends. CDR3 amino acids: CASSVRVLSRGNTEAFF. The CDR3 DNA is TGTGCCAGCAGCGTCAGGGTGCTCAGTCGTGGTAACACTGAAGCTTTCTTT.

This chain connects TRBV6-2 or TRBV6-3 to TRBJ1-6, with TRBD1 as a possible D gene (5 bases). V lost 4 bases to trimming and J lost 8 bases, with 18 bases between them. The CDR3 consists of 16 residues. Germline CDR1 reads MNHEY; CDR2 reads SVGEGT. This chain's CDR3 is CASSSYPGAPDSPLHF. The CDR3 nucleotides are TGTGCCAGCAGTTCCTACCCCGGGGCTCCGGATTCACCCCTCCACTTT.

This clone turned up a few times. The rearrangement links TRBV4-1 to TRBJ1-2, with D perhaps TRBD1 (5 bases). Trimming removed 1 base from V and 5 bases from J, with 17 bases in between. The CDR3 covers 16 residues. Germline CDR1 reads MGHRA; CDR2 reads YSYEKL. The CDR3 loop reads CASSQAAGRVWYGYTF. DNA of the CDR3: TGCGCCAGCAGCCAAGCAGCGGGCAGGGTTTGGTATGGCTACACCTTC.

CDR3 coding DNA: TGTGCCAGCAGCCACCTACTAGCGGGGAGGTTGAATGAGCAGTTCTTC. The encoded protein is CASSHLLAGRLNEQFF. The rearrangement uses TRBV4-2 and TRBJ2-1; TRBD2 matches at 10 bases. The CDR3 loop spans 16 amino acids. Germline V gene lookup returns CDR1 LGHNA and CDR2 YNFKEQ. V was pared by 3 bases and J by 7 bases, with 9 bases of the junction left unmatched.

The chain joins TRBV5-1 to TRBJ2-7; 8 bases fit TRBD1. V dropped 3 bases and J dropped 0; count of bases not matched to a gene: 5. Germline values: CDR1 SGHRS, CDR2 YFSETQ. The length of the CDR3 is 15 residues. CDR3 sequence reads: CASSSYRGNSYEQYF. CDR3 sequence (DNA): TGCGCCAGCAGCTCATACAGGGGGAACTCCTACGAGCAGTACTTC.

This clone is a singleton in its sample. This chain joins TRBV4-1 and TRBJ2-1; D gene unclear. The V and J ends lost 3 bases and 5 bases respectively, with 17 bases between them. This CDR3 region has 16 residues. CDR1 is MGHRA and CDR2 is YSYEKL in the germline V gene. CDR3 region: CASSQFTAELDNEQFF. CDR3 coding DNA: TGCGCCAGCAGCCAGTTTACAGCAGAACTTGACAATGAGCAGTTCTTC.

For this clone: The sample contains more than one DNA sequence encoding this CDR3. The rearrangement joins TRBV10-3 to TRBJ1-5; D is undetermined. The CDR3 extends over 12 amino acids. CDR1 is ENHRY, CDR2 SYGVKD, per germline. Trimming stripped 0 bases from V and 7 bases from J, with 4 bases between. The CDR3 DNA reads TGTGCCATCAGTGAGTCGAACCAGCCCCAGCATTTT. Translation gives CAISESNQPQHF.

This clone was picked up one time. The chain recombines TRBV21-1 with TRBJ2-7. TRBV21-1 is designated a pseudogene. The CDR3 sequence is 13 residues long. DNA for the CDR3: TGTGCCAGCAGCAAAGCGCTGGGATACGAGCAGTACTTC. Its protein is CASSKALGYEQYF.